This T cell receptor beta chain was sequenced for a study of cytomegalovirus exposure and HLA in healthy donors. Amplification used 60 Vbeta primers and 13 Jbeta primers. Clones were sequenced by immunoSEQ multiplex PCR, and TCRdb holds only the in-frame ones, with some missing. The sample records approximately 140,000 clones, more than 60% being singletons. Study-level results: Many donors shared some public TCRs, even though most TCR sequences were rare. Both high specificity and high sensitivity reportedly marked the classifier's diagnosis of cytomegalovirus status. Highly shared variants forming one cluster were likely a sequencing artifact.

V was trimmed by 4 bases and J by 9 bases, leaving 15 bases between them. From germline, CDR1 is MRHNA and CDR2 SNTAGT. The CDR3 has 13 residues. With respect to this clone: Its specificity is unknown.

The clonotype comes from a male donor in good health and CMV-seronegative. The gene calls are TRBV6-4 and TRBJ1-2, with D perhaps matching TRBD1 (5 bases). The sequenced sample was PBMCs. DNA of the CDR3: TGTGCCAGCAGTGGGACGACAGTGGGGAGCTACACCTTC. Protein: CASSGTTVGSYTF.